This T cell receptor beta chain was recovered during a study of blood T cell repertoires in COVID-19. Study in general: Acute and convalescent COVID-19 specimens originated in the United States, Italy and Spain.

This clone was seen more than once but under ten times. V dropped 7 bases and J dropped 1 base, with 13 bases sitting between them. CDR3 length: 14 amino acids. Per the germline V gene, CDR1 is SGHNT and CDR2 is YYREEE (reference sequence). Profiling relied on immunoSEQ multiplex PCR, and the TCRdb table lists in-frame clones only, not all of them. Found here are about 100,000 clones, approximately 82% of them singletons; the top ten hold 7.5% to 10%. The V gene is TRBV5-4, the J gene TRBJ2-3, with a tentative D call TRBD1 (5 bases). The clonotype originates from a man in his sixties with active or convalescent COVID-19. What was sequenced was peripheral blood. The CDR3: CASLDKTRTDTQYF. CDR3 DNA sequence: TGTGCCAGCCTGGACAAAACGCGCACAGATACGCAGTATTTT.